Below are 32 T cell receptor beta chains sequenced from a single sample in a study of early T cells in non-severe SARS-CoV-2 infection. Via MiXCR, TCRdb re-called the 5' RACE reads, giving one row per CDR3 protein. The table lists about 33,000 distinct CDR3 sequences, about 5% of them singletons. The sample taken for sequencing was whole blood. The receptors were sampled from an adult who was a healthcare worker with PCR-confirmed SARS-CoV-2 infection or an uninfected control (not recorded which).

This clonotype was picked up many times. J is TRBJ1-1 and V is TRBV14; TRBD1 is a possible D gene (6 bases). The V gene's germline CDR1 is SGHDN and CDR2 FVKESK. Trimming cost V 4 bases and J 3 bases, with 21 bases left between them. The CDR3 length is 17 residues. CDR3 coding DNA: TGTGCCAGCAGCCTTCTGGCCGGGGGGCCGAGAGACACTGAAGCTTTCTTT. Translating it yields CASSLLAGGPRDTEAFF.

This clonotype was counted many times. CDR3 sequence reads: CASSLRGVLSSYNSPLHF. The CDR3 region has the DNA TGTGCCAGCAGCCTCCGGGGGGTCTTGAGCTCCTATAATTCACCCCTCCACTTT. This chain joins TRBV5-6 and TRBJ1-6; D is possibly TRBD1 (5 bases). Germline V gene sequence: CDR1 SGHDT, CDR2 YYEEEE. With 4 bases removed from V and 0 bases from J, the gap between germline ends came to 17 bases. The CDR3 is made up of 18 amino acids.

To note about this clonotype: The CDR3 ends on some other residue instead of the conserved phenylalanine or tryptophan, so this is likely a read error. This sequence joins TRBV7-3 and TRBJ2-1; 7 bases map to TRBD1. The J segment lost 3 bases and the V segment lost 2 bases, leaving 1 base of the junction unmatched. CDR1 is SGHTA, CDR2 FQGTGA, per germline. The CDR3 consists of 14 residues. The CDR3 reads CASSLGQDYNEQFL. CDR3 sequence (DNA): TGTGCCAGCAGCTTAGGACAGGACTACAATGAGCAGTTCCTC.

This clonotype occurred many times. The V and J genes are TRBV18 and TRBJ1-2; 11 positions agree with TRBD1. Trimming took 5 bases from V and 1 from J; bases not matched to a gene: 9. This CDR3 is built from 17 residues. Germline V lookup: CDR1 KGHSH, CDR2 LQKENI. CDR3 in DNA: TGTGCCAGCTCAGCTGGGACAGGGGGTCTCCTTAACTATGGCTACACCTTC. It translates to CASSAGTGGLLNYGYTF.

The CDR3 coding sequence is TGCGCCAGCAGCCAACGGGACGGTCCCTACGAGCAGTACTTC. Translated: CASSQRDGPYEQYF. The rearrangement uses TRBV5-1 and TRBJ2-7; D is perhaps TRBD1 or TRBD2 (5 bases each). V was clipped by 4 bases and J by 2 bases, with 13 bases between them. The CDR3 length is 14 residues. The germline CDR1 and CDR2 sequences are SGHRS and YFSETQ.

This clonotype appeared many times. This chain links TRBV15 with TRBJ1-6; the D gene is possibly TRBD1 (5 bases). The CDR3 has 15 residues. The germline gives CDR1 LNHNV, CDR2 YYDKDF (reference sequence). V dropped 1 base and J dropped 6 bases, with 10 bases sitting between them. The DNA of the CDR3 is TGTGCCACCAGCAGAGCTCAGGGAAGTAATTCACCCCTCCACTTT. This gives the protein CATSRAQGSNSPLHF.

Only a few counts were recorded for this clonotype. The chain couples TRBV29-1 to TRBJ2-2, with TRBD2 matching over 8 bases. J gave up 3 bases and V 5 bases, and 5 bases lay outside the gene matches. The CDR3 is made up of 14 amino acids. Germline CDR1 reads SQVTM; CDR2 reads ANQGSEA. Here the CDR3 DNA reads TGCAGCGTTAGGACGGGAGGGGACACCGGGGAGCTGTTTTTT. It codes for CSVRTGGDTGELFF.

This clonotype was counted at least ten times. The chain couples TRBV28 to TRBJ2-1, with 8 nucleotides matching TRBD2. Germline V lookup: CDR1 MDHEN, CDR2 SYDVKM. Unmatched junction bases numbered 4, after V lost 4 bases and J lost 2 bases. This CDR3 has 15 amino acids. The CDR3, as DNA: TGTGCCAGCAGTTCAGCGGGAGCGGCCTACAATGAGCAGTTCTTC. Translation: CASSSAGAAYNEQFF.

This clonotype was counted many times. The V gene is TRBV20-1, the J gene TRBJ1-2; D is undetermined. From germline, CDR1 is DFQATT and CDR2 SNEGSKA (reference sequence). V lost 3 bases, J lost 7 bases, and 24 bases lay in between. The CDR3 contains 16 residues. The CDR3, as DNA: TGCAGTGCTAGTGGAGATTCCGGGGTCGATTCGCGTGGCTACACCTTC. It translates to CSASGDSGVDSRGYTF.

Only a few counts were recorded for this clonotype. The chain carries TRBV7-9 and TRBJ2-5; 7 nucleotides align to TRBD1. Germline V gene sequence: CDR1 SEHNR, CDR2 FQNEAQ (reference sequence). The CDR3 has 14 residues. With V trimmed by 5 bases and J by 4 bases, 7 bases remained unmatched. In DNA, the CDR3 is TGTGCCAGCAGCCGCGGACAGGCCAGAGAGACCCAGTACTTC. The encoded protein is CASSRGQARETQYF.

Concerning this clonotype: A much larger clone sits a single nucleotide away, making a read error possible. V and J are TRBV18 and TRBJ1-1, with D unclear. V was trimmed by 3 bases and J by 3 bases, leaving 17 bases between them. This CDR3 region has 16 residues. CDR1 and CDR2 (germline): KGHSH, LQKENI. The CDR3 is CASSPGLFVQDTEAFF. In nucleotides, the CDR3 is TGTGCCAGCTCACCTGGCCTGTTTGTGCAGGACACTGAAGCTTTCTTT. Drawing the rest from reference TRBV18 and TRBJ1-1, the complete variable domain is NAGVMQNPRHLVRRRGQEARLRCSPMKGHSHVYWYRQLPEEGLKFMVYLQKENIIDESGMPKERFSAEFPKEGPSILRIQQVVRGDSAAYFCASSPGLFVQDTEAFFGQGTRLTVV.

With respect to this clonotype: This could be a read error, since a much larger clone is one nucleotide away. This chain links TRBV12-5 with TRBJ2-1; no clear D. Germline lookup yields CDR1 LGHNT and CDR2 FRNRAP. The CDR3 extends over 14 amino acids. The germline V and J ends were trimmed by 7 bases and 2 bases, with 12 bases remaining between them. Here the CDR3 reads CASDTTQTYNEQFF. The CDR3 DNA follows: TGTGCTAGTGACACGACACAAACCTACAATGAGCAGTTCTTC.

This clonotype was counted ten times or more. The chain combines TRBV6-5 with TRBJ2-7, with 9 nucleotides matching TRBD1. V lost 0 bases, J lost 2 bases, and 2 bases stayed unmatched. Germline-derived CDR1 and CDR2 are MNHEY and SVGAGI. This CDR3 has 15 residues. This chain's CDR3 is CASSYSGTGTYEQYF. The CDR3 DNA follows: TGTGCCAGCAGTTACTCCGGGACAGGGACCTACGAGCAGTACTTC.

This clonotype appeared many times. The rearrangement uses TRBV7-6 and TRBJ2-1, with TRBD2 identical over 10 bases. This CDR3 is 13 amino acids long. Germline loops: CDR1 SGHVS, CDR2 FNYEAQ. Germline trimming cut 5 bases from V and 8 bases from J; bases unmatched to any gene: 3. CDR3 DNA: TGTGCCAGCAGCCAGGGGACTAGCGATGAGCAGTTCTTC. Its protein is CASSQGTSDEQFF.

In this sample, this clonotype turned up many times. This rearrangement joins TRBV5-1 to TRBJ2-6; possible D gene TRBD1, 6 bases. The CDR3 is made up of 17 amino acids. Germline lookup yields CDR1 SGHRS and CDR2 YFSETQ. Trimming left V 1 base short and J 0 bases short, with 11 bases between. DNA of the CDR3: TGCGCCAGCAGCTTGCTACAGGGTAACTCTGGGGCCAACGTCCTGACTTTC. Translation gives CASSLLQGNSGANVLTF. Full variable domain (remainder filled in from reference TRBV5-1 and TRBJ2-6): KAGVTQTPRYLIKTRGQQVTLSCSPISGHRSVSWYQQTPGQGLQFLFEYFSETQRNKGNFPGRFSGRQFSNSRSEMNVSTLELGDSALYLCASSLLQGNSGANVLTFGAGSRLTVL.

In its sample, this clonotype was seen many times. This chain joins TRBV5-1 and TRBJ1-5, with D maybe TRBD1 (5 bases). The CDR3 extends over 15 amino acids. Germline V lookup: CDR1 SGHRS, CDR2 YFSETQ. The germline V and J ends were trimmed by 0 bases and 5 bases, with 12 bases remaining between them. This CDR3 is CASSLVGDSYQPQHF. CDR3 sequence (DNA): TGCGCCAGCAGCTTGGTGGGGGACTCTTATCAGCCCCAGCATTTT.

This clonotype was observed many times. The chain combines TRBV30 with TRBJ2-7, with D unclear. Germline CDR1 is GTSNPN and CDR2 is SVGIG (reference sequence). V was cut by 0 bases and J by 4 bases, with 7 bases left in between. This CDR3 contains 12 residues. Written as DNA, the CDR3 is TGTGCCTGGAGTGTATCCGTATACGAGCAGTACTTC. The encoded protein is CAWSVSVYEQYF.

This clonotype was counted ten times or more. The chain carries TRBV7-2 and TRBJ1-2; 7 positions match TRBD1. The CDR3 has 15 residues. The trim removed 2 bases at V and 7 bases at J, leaving 10 bases unmatched. CDR1 is SGHTA, CDR2 FQGNSA, per germline. The CDR3 bases are TGTGCCAGCAGCTTATTGGCAGGGGGAAAAGTTGGCTACACCTTC. It yields the protein CASSLLAGGKVGYTF.

In its sample, this clonotype was seen many times. This chain uses TRBV6-2 or TRBV6-3 with TRBJ1-1; 8 bases line up with TRBD1. The germline CDR1 and CDR2 sequences are MNHEY and SVGEGT. This CDR3 spans 15 amino acids. V trimming: 5 bases; J trimming: 5 bases; junction bases outside the gene matches: 10. The CDR3 reads CASSTRGQGNTEAFF. The CDR3 DNA reads TGTGCCAGCAGTACCCGCGGACAGGGCAATACTGAAGCTTTCTTT.

This clonotype was seen ten or more times. The J gene is TRBJ1-4, the V gene TRBV19; D perhaps matches TRBD1 (5 bases). CDR3 size: 15 residues. V lost 3 bases and J lost 5, with 13 bases in between. Germline values: CDR1 LNHDA, CDR2 SQIVND (reference sequence). In nucleotides, the CDR3 is TGTGCCAGTAGTATCTCGGGACGGCTGAATGAAAAACTGTTTTTT. Translation gives CASSISGRLNEKLFF.

This clonotype has more than one count but fewer than ten. The chain recombines TRBV3-1 with TRBJ2-3; D call uncertain. The V end was cut by 2 bases, the J end by 8 bases, with 11 bases between. The CDR3 is 13 amino acids. Germline CDR1 LGHDT, CDR2 YNNKEL (reference sequence). The CDR3 loop is CASSQFPGVTQYF. In DNA, the CDR3 is TGTGCCAGCAGCCAATTCCCTGGAGTTACGCAGTATTTT.

This clonotype has at least ten counts. The chain has TRBV11-2 and TRBJ2-1; TRBD2 matches 14 bases. The CDR3 runs to 17 residues. Trimming at V came to 6 bases and at J to 7 bases, leaving 11 bases not matched to a gene. From germline, CDR1 is SGHAT and CDR2 FQNNGV. The CDR3 region is CASRRIKRTSGRNEQFF. The CDR3 DNA is TGTGCCAGCAGACGCATTAAACGGACTAGCGGGAGGAATGAGCAGTTCTTC.

This clonotype was observed at least ten times. The rearrangement uses TRBV5-1 and TRBJ2-3; the D is unclear. Trimming removed 4 bases from V and 0 bases from J, with 6 bases in between. The germline V gene encodes CDR1 SGHRS and CDR2 YFSETQ. The length of the CDR3 is 13 residues. In nucleotides, the CDR3 is TGCGCCAGCAGCGTCTCTAGCACAGATACGCAGTATTTT. This codes for CASSVSSTDTQYF.

This clonotype was recorded many times. The chain employs TRBV12-3 or TRBV12-4 and TRBJ2-7, with D possibly TRBD2 on 5 matching bases. The V end lost 6 bases, the J end lost 0 bases, and 9 bases lay between the germline ends. There are 13 residues in the CDR3. CDR3 coding DNA: TGTGCCAGCAGCCGACGGGGCTCCTACGAGCAGTACTTC. Encoded protein: CASSRRGSYEQYF.

The table lists this clonotype with many counts. Germline is not matched at one junction end, which may reflect a read error. The CDR3 coding sequence is TGTGCCAGCAGCTTAGGGGCGTTGAACACTGCAGCTTTCTTT. Translated: CASSLGALNTAAFF. This chain links TRBV7-8 with TRBJ1-1; D uncertain. CDR3 length equals 14 residues. CDR1 SGHVS and CDR2 FQNEAQ come from the germline V gene.

This clonotype was counted ten times or more. The chain has TRBV4-2 and TRBJ1-1; 7 positions agree with TRBD1. The V segment lost 0 bases and the J segment 4 bases; nucleotides outside the gene matches: 2. CDR1 LGHNA and CDR2 YNFKEQ come from the germline V gene. This CDR3 spans 14 amino acids. The CDR3: CASSQETGTTEAFF. The CDR3, as DNA: TGTGCCAGCAGCCAAGAGACAGGGACCACTGAAGCTTTCTTT.

This clonotype turned up a few times. This chain links TRBV19 with TRBJ2-1; 9 nucleotides agree with TRBD2. With 5 bases clipped from V and 7 bases from J, the junction kept 6 bases outside the gene matches. CDR1 is LNHDA and CDR2 is SQIVND in the germline V gene (reference sequence). CDR3 length: 14 residues. For the CDR3, the DNA is TGTGCCAGTAGTGCCCTGCTAGCGGGGAATGAGCAGTTCTTC. The encoded protein is CASSALLAGNEQFF.

This clonotype came up many times. The rearrangement uses TRBV2 and TRBJ1-5; 8 bases are shared with TRBD1. Germline V gives CDR1 SNHLY, CDR2 FYNNEI. The CDR3 totals 14 residues. V lost 7 bases to trimming and J lost 6 bases; unmatched junction nucleotides: 8. The CDR3: CASIARQGAQPQHF. DNA for the CDR3: TGTGCCAGCATTGCTAGGCAGGGGGCTCAGCCCCAGCATTTT.

This clonotype was detected many times. The genes are TRBV20-1 and TRBJ1-2; TRBD1 is a possible D gene (6 bases). Germline assignment: CDR1 DFQATT and CDR2 SNEGSKA (reference sequence). The CDR3 loop spans 11 amino acids. The CDR3 DNA reads as TGCAGCGCGGGGGCAGGGGACGGCTACACCTTC. Translating gives CSAGAGDGYTF.

This clonotype was seen at least ten times. V is TRBV30 and J is TRBJ1-4; D gene unclear. The CDR3 has 15 residues. CDR1 and CDR2 from the germline V gene are GTSNPN and SVGIG (reference sequence). With 0 bases removed from V and 1 base from J, the gap between germline ends came to 9 bases. The CDR3, as DNA: TGTGCCTGGAGTGTACGGAGGAAAACTAATGAAAAACTGTTTTTT. It is translated as CAWSVRRKTNEKLFF.

The J gene is TRBJ2-7, the V gene TRBV6-2 or TRBV6-3; the match to TRBD1 covers 8 bases. The J segment lost 4 bases and the V segment lost 4 bases, leaving 3 bases of the junction unmatched. The CDR3 is 13 amino acids. CDR1 is MNHEY and CDR2 is SVGEGT in the germline V gene. For the CDR3, the DNA is TGTGCCAGCAGTTCTCAGGGGGCATACGAGCAGTACTTC. Its translation is CASSSQGAYEQYF.

In this sample, this clonotype turned up a few times. The gene calls are TRBV5-1 and TRBJ1-6, with 8 bases lining up with TRBD1. The CDR3 has 14 amino acids. Germline loops: CDR1 SGHRS, CDR2 YFSETQ. V gave up 4 bases and J gave up 13 bases; unmatched junction bases: 10. This chain's CDR3 is CASSLRQGFHPLHF. CDR3 nucleotide sequence: TGCGCCAGCAGCCTCCGACAGGGGTTTCATCCCCTCCACTTT.